This T cell receptor beta chain was profiled in a study of CD8+ T cells in alopecia areata. The CDR3 has 12 residues. The V end was cut by 11 bases, the J end by 4 bases, with 12 bases between. From germline, CDR1 is SEHNR and CDR2 FQNEAQ (reference sequence). It was cDNA, reverse transcribed from extracted RNA, that served as the sequencing template. TCRdb's copy holds only in-frame clones and misses some; the assay was immunoSEQ multiplex PCR. The sample includes roughly 150,000 clones, roughly 50% of them seen just once. A note on this clone: Its antigen is not identified.

Study conclusions and caveats: Compared with normal scalp, lesional scalp had higher clonality and more expanded CD8+ clones. In scalp samples, resident alphabeta T cells of normal skin are also sequenced. TCR sharing was clearer in mice than between patients, perhaps partly owing to patient HLA diversity.

The researchers isolated CD4+ and CD8+ T cells from PBMCs by sorting. The material sequenced was CD4+ T cells sorted from blood. This chain connects TRBV7-9 to TRBJ2-1; D call uncertain. This TCR derives from a human donor in good health. DNA of the CDR3: TGTGCCGGCAAGACGTGGTACAATGAGCAGTTCTTC. Translating it yields CAGKTWYNEQFF.